This T cell receptor beta chain is drawn from a study of radiotherapy plus CTLA-4 blockade in lung cancer. About the research overall: Patients showed objective responses in under 20% of cases and disease control in roughly 31%.

The table came from immunoSEQ multiplex PCR; TCRdb's copy has only in-frame clones and leaves some out. The sample records 50,000 or so clones, 88% being singletons. Comments on this clone: Its specificity is not known.

Study findings and constraints: It was early blood T cell clone dynamics, with interferon-beta, that reportedly best predicted response. In blood, TCR clones derived from the tumor expanded after radiotherapy plus ipilimumab.

In chemo-refractory metastatic non-small-cell lung cancer, patients got ipilimumab CTLA-4 blockade together with focal radiation. The origin of this receptor is a human donor with non-small cell lung cancer whose response to radiotherapy plus ipilimumab could not be evaluated. The input for sequencing was peripheral blood, taken from a patient treated with radiotherapy plus ipilimumab.

The CDR3 loop reads CASGKTGESRDTQYF. As DNA, the CDR3 is TGTGCCAGCGGAAAGACAGGGGAGTCAAGGGATACGCAGTATTTT. V is TRBV28 and J is TRBJ2-3; TRBD1 agrees at 8 bases. CDR1 is MDHEN and CDR2 is SYDVKM in the germline V gene. The CDR3 runs to 15 residues. J lost 6 bases, V lost 8 bases, and 13 bases had no gene match.